This paragraph reports one T cell receptor (beta chain). As yet, its antigen is unknown. The sample is drawn from a study of cytomegalovirus exposure and HLA in healthy donors. Study observations and caveats: TRBV6-2, TRBV6-3 and some other V segments were unresolvable in 87-base-pair reads. Among donors in an Asian-associated ancestry cluster, a later analysis reportedly found fewer N-insertions than the approximately 700-donor mean. The study listed roughly 160 cytomegalovirus-associated TCR beta chains. The records held CMV serostatus as the only immune exposure information.

CDR3 length: 16 amino acids. The germline gives CDR1 MDHEN, CDR2 SYDVKM. V shed 2 bases, J shed 0 bases, and the junction held 7 bases outside the gene matches. This PCR relied on a set of 60 Vbeta primers and 13 Jbeta primers. The method was immunoSEQ multiplex PCR; TCRdb's version includes in-frame clones alone and lacks a portion of them. The table for this sample gives 100,000 to 150,000 clones. This receptor was identified in a man aged 18-30 years in good health and CMV-seronegative. V and J are TRBV28 and TRBJ2-7; 7 bases agree with TRBD1. Sequenced material: PBMCs. DNA for the CDR3: TGTGCCAGCAGTTTACAGGGACAGACTAACTCCTACGAGCAGTACTTC. Translating it yields CASSLQGQTNSYEQYF.